This T cell receptor beta chain appears in the sequencing data of a study of cytomegalovirus exposure and HLA in healthy donors (dated by TCRdb to 2015 to 2018). Background for the entire study: A later analysis indicated that the 110 or so validation repertoires were generated on the platform also employed for the 700 or so repertoires of the first cohort. To predict cytomegalovirus infection status, the study brought together high-throughput TCR immunosequencing, statistical association of individual TCRs with disease status, and machine learning. A separate validation cohort of more than 100 different subjects was used in addition to the 666-subject first cohort. The aim of the study was to test whether cataloging public T cell receptors could identify signatures of past pathogen exposure.

Measured from the cysteine to the phenylalanine, the CDR3 is 16 residues long. The only DNA kept is the CDR3, 48 bases in frame from the first base. Per the germline V gene, MRHNA is the CDR1 and SNTAGT is the CDR2. V was cut back by 3 bases and J by 1 base, leaving a gap of 13 bases between them. The donors were included in the validation cohort of 130 or so subjects, a group kept apart from the approximately 690-subject first cohort. Library creation used the immunoSEQ multiplex PCR assay. Per the source publication's procedure: A statistical classification framework was built to diagnose cytomegalovirus status from the catalog of TCR beta chain sequences. The immuneACCESS repertoire file appears here via TCRdb, limited to in-frame rearrangements. These files lack a portion of the clones; in checked studies, under half of the deficit traces to unresolved V genes, and the cause of the others is not known. V and J calls and clone size are as listed in that table; D and trimming were resolved from the DNA. Across this sample there are some 140,000 clones, with about 91% seen only once. Jointly, the top ten make up about 8.2% of the sample.

On this clone itself: The clone's antigen remains unknown. No base-level quality is on record; no much larger clone is a single base apart.

General conclusions and limits of the study: A later analysis found that TCRs clustered in the first cohort also tended to co-occur in the roughly 120 validation repertoires, with approximately 94% of cluster scores above 0. According to the authors, the approach could potentially be generalized to other disease states and immunological phenotypes. The study gave a list of about 150 TCR beta chains associated with cytomegalovirus. A few of the identified cytomegalovirus-associated TCR beta chains were confirmed in vitro to be specific for cytomegalovirus antigens. The validation cohort had no HLA typing available for a later analysis, so co-occurrence within that cohort was assessed over all 120 or so repertoires. Most TCR sequences were observed very rarely across donors, whereas some public TCRs were present in many individuals. In both the original and validation cohorts, the classifier was reported to diagnose cytomegalovirus status with high specificity and sensitivity.

The sequenced material came from PBMCs. Recombination joined TRBV6-4 with TRBJ1-5, with the D gene not clear enough to name. The clonotype originates from a woman under 30 in good health and CMV-seropositive. The CDR3 reads CASSESYSGSNQPQHF. The nucleotide sequence reads as follows: TGTGCCAGCAGTGAGAGTTACTCCGGGAGCAATCAGCCCCAGCATTTT.